The 13 T cell receptor beta chains below were found in one sample sequenced in a study of blood T cells in healthy people across ages. Using a J-beta primer mix together with a sample-barcoded 5' primer, a second PCR was run for roughly 7 to 11 cycles. TCRdb reanalysed the 5' RACE reads using MiXCR and keeps one entry per CDR3 protein. Among approximately 680,000 distinct CDR3 sequences, about 32% were seen once, and the ten largest hold 15%. Sequenced sample: blood. The receptors were gathered from a woman aged 80 or older in good health.

V and J are TRBV30 and TRBJ1-5; D is uncertain. The V and J ends lost 2 bases and 0 bases respectively, with 14 bases between them. In germline, CDR1 is GTSNPN, CDR2 SVGIG (reference sequence). This CDR3 is built from 16 residues. CDR3 DNA: TGTGCCTGGAGTCCCAGTTCGGGCAATAGCAATCAGCCCCAGCATTTT. It specifies CAWSPSSGNSNQPQHF.

Regarding this clonotype: A much larger clone sits a single nucleotide away, making a read error possible. This chain uses TRBV20-1 with TRBJ2-3; D not resolved. Germline CDR1 is DFQATT and CDR2 is SNEGSKA (reference sequence). Trimming shortened V by 7 bases and J by 2 bases, and 16 bases separated the two germline ends. The CDR3 loop spans 14 amino acids. The CDR3 DNA reads TGCAGTGTCAGAGACCCTAAAAACACAGATACGCAGTATTTT. Amino acid sequence: CSVRDPKNTDTQYF.

Regarding this clonotype: No conserved phenylalanine or tryptophan is present at the end of the CDR3, so a read error is the likely explanation. The rearrangement links TRBV12-3 or TRBV12-4 to TRBJ2-3, with D perhaps matching TRBD1 (5 bases). V was shortened by 6 bases and J by 2 bases, with 12 bases between the two germline ends. The CDR3 runs to 14 residues. CDR3 residues: CASRPRQFTDTQYS. The DNA for the CDR3 is TGTGCCAGCAGACCGAGACAGTTCACAGATACGCAGTATTCT.

This chain connects TRBV4-3 to TRBJ2-1, with 9 positions matching TRBD2. The germline V gene encodes CDR1 LGHNA and CDR2 YSLEER. The CDR3 consists of 17 residues. The V segment lost 3 bases and the J segment 1 base; nucleotides outside the gene matches: 7. The CDR3 DNA is TGCGCCAGCAGCCAGGGTACGACTAGCGGTTCCTACAATGAGCAGTTCTTC. It codes for CASSQGTTSGSYNEQFF.

This clonotype was detected only a few times. A clone one base away is much larger, so this may be a read error. This sequence joins TRBV20-1 and TRBJ1-2; possibly TRBD1 for D (5 bases). V gave up 6 bases and J gave up 3 bases, with 14 bases separating them. This CDR3 spans 13 amino acids. Germline assignment: CDR1 DFQATT and CDR2 SNEGSKA (reference sequence). Here the CDR3 DNA reads TGCAGTGCCTTGGGGCGGGGGGACTATGGCTACACCTTC. Translating it yields CSALGRGDYGYTF.

The chain has TRBV3-1 and TRBJ2-5; the D gene is possibly TRBD1 (8 bases). Germline CDR1 reads LGHDT; CDR2 reads YNNKEL (reference sequence). CDR3 size: 15 residues. V was shortened by 5 bases and J by 3 bases, with 16 bases between the two germline ends. The CDR3 nucleotides are TGTGCCAGCAGCTATCGGACAGGGAGGGAAGAGACCCAGTACTTC. It yields the protein CASSYRTGREETQYF.

The chain uses TRBV28 and TRBJ1-1; the match to TRBD1 covers 7 bases. Losses at the gene ends were 5 bases for V and 4 bases for J; bases not matched to a gene: 7. The CDR3 totals 14 residues. CDR1 MDHEN and CDR2 SYDVKM come from the germline V gene. The CDR3 here is CASSAQDRSTEAFF. The CDR3 DNA follows: TGTGCCAGCAGTGCCCAGGACAGGTCCACTGAAGCTTTCTTT.

Remarks on this clonotype: In this CDR3 the conserved last residue, phenylalanine or tryptophan, is missing, so a read error is likely. This chain joins TRBV11-2 and TRBJ2-1, with TRBD1 matching 9 bases. Germline loops: CDR1 SGHAT, CDR2 FQNNGV. The CDR3 is 14 residues long. V lost 5 bases and J lost 5; bases outside the gene matches: 4. The CDR3 protein is CASSRRTGDNEQFC. The CDR3 DNA reads as TGTGCCAGCAGCCGTCGGACAGGGGACAATGAGCAGTTCTGC.

This clonotype came up a few times. The CDR3 is CASSVDPPTGPGNTIYF. CDR3 sequence (DNA): TGTGCCAGCAGCGTAGACCCTCCGACGGGGCCTGGAAACACCATATATTTT. The rearrangement uses TRBV9 and TRBJ1-3, with D possibly TRBD1 on 5 matching bases. Germline values: CDR1 SGDLS, CDR2 YYNGEE. Trimming cost V 0 bases and J 2 bases, with 15 bases left between them. The CDR3 runs to 17 residues.

This chain links TRBV27 with TRBJ2-3; 7 bases are shared with TRBD2. The CDR3 contains 15 residues. Germline values: CDR1 MNHEY, CDR2 SMNVEV (reference sequence). Germline trimming cut 1 base from V and 2 bases from J; bases unmatched to any gene: 3. The CDR3 nucleotides read TGTGCCAGCAGTTTATTGGGGAGGGACACAGATACGCAGTATTTT. Translated, it gives CASSLLGRDTDTQYF.

This clonotype has only a few counts. The gene calls are TRBV27 and TRBJ2-6; TRBD2 might be the D (6 bases). Looked up from germline, CDR1 is MNHEY and CDR2 is SMNVEV (reference sequence). V was shortened by 6 bases and J by 0 bases, with 15 bases between the two germline ends. This CDR3 is built from 17 residues. The CDR3 loop reads CASSPGAWLSGANVLTF. The CDR3 DNA reads as TGTGCCAGCAGCCCGGGAGCGTGGCTCTCTGGGGCCAACGTCCTGACTTTC.

This clonotype came up many times. The CDR3 bases are TGTGCCAGCAGCTTCCCCCTCCAGGGACGATCGAACACTGAAGCTTTCTTT. Translation: CASSFPLQGRSNTEAFF. The V and J genes are TRBV7-2 and TRBJ1-1; D is possibly TRBD1 (5 bases). The germline gives CDR1 SGHTA, CDR2 FQGNSA. The length of the CDR3 is 17 residues. The ends were cut back, 3 bases at V and 1 base at J, with 18 bases in the middle.

This clonotype was detected a few times. The J gene is TRBJ2-3, the V gene TRBV6-6, with a weak D call TRBD2 (6 bases). V lost 2 bases to trimming and J lost 0 bases, with 6 bases between them. This CDR3 has 14 residues. The germline gives CDR1 MNHNY, CDR2 SVGAGI (reference sequence). CDR3 DNA sequence: TGTGCCAGCAGTTACCTAGCGAGCACAGATACGCAGTATTTT. This codes for CASSYLASTDTQYF.